This TCR beta chain emerged from a study of blood T cell repertoires in COVID-19. Germline V gives CDR1 MNHEY, CDR2 SVGAGI. The V and J ends lost 6 bases and 2 bases, in that order; junction bases with no gene match: 9. CDR3 length equals 15 residues. Profiling relied on immunoSEQ multiplex PCR, and the TCRdb table lists in-frame clones only, not all of them. The profile shows 110,000 or so clones, over 65% of them singletons. The rearrangement joins TRBV6-5 to TRBJ2-7; the match to TRBD1 covers 8 bases. The receptor was derived from a woman between 40 and 50 years old with acute or convalescent COVID-19. Specimen: peripheral blood. CDR3 region: CASSGSRTGTYEQYF. CDR3 in DNA: TGTGCCAGCAGCGGCTCCAGGACAGGGACCTACGAGCAGTACTTC.